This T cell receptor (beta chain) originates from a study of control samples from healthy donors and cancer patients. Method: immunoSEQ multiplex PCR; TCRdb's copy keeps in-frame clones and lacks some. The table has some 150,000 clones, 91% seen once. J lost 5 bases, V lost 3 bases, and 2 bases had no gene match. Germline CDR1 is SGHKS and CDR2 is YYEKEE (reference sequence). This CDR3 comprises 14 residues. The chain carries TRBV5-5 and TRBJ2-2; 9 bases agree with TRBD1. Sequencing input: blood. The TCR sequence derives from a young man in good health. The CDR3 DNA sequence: TGTGCCAGCAGCTGGGACAGGGAGACCGGGGAGCTGTTTTTT. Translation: CASSWDRETGELFF.